Each of the 8 T cell receptor beta chains below was sequenced from the same sample in a study of T cells in Graves' hyperthyroidism and ophthalmopathy. Authors of the study amplified TCR beta CDR3 regions from RNA transcripts. First-round RT-PCR with HTBI primers amplified the TCR CDR3 region. TCRdb independently ran MiXCR on the multiplex PCR reads; one entry per CDR3 protein. Seen here are around 97,000 distinct CDR3 sequences, 47% observed once, and the top ten hold roughly 24%. The sample taken for sequencing was blood. These receptors were collected from a man aged 40-50 years with Graves' hyperthyroidism.

The sample holds one count of this clonotype. The V and J genes are TRBV7-3 and TRBJ2-3, with 7 bases lining up with TRBD1. V was clipped by 3 bases and J by 2 bases; unmatched bases: 11. The CDR3 has 17 amino acids. CDR1 is SGHTA, CDR2 FQGTGA, per germline. CDR3 amino acids: CASSFRKGAVITDTQYF. DNA of the CDR3: TGTGCCAGCAGCTTTAGGAAGGGGGCGGTAATCACAGATACGCAGTATTTT.

The rearrangement joins TRBV20-1 to TRBJ2-7; 14 positions match TRBD2. The CDR3 sequence is 17 residues long. Germline V lookup: CDR1 DFQATT, CDR2 SNEGSKA (reference sequence). V trimming: 1 base; J trimming: 7 bases; junction bases outside the gene matches: 12. CDR3 region: CSARVSPPGLAGVEQYF. The CDR3 nucleotides are TGCAGTGCTAGAGTCTCACCCCCGGGACTAGCGGGAGTTGAGCAGTACTTC.

CDR3: CASRAGVRHEHF. Written as DNA, the CDR3 is TGTGCCAGCAGAGCAGGGGTTAGGCACGAGCATTTT. V and J are TRBV2 and TRBJ1-5; perhaps TRBD1 as D (6 bases). Germline assignment: CDR1 SNHLY and CDR2 FYNNEI. The CDR3 extends over 12 amino acids. The ends were cut back, 6 bases at V and 14 bases at J, with 17 bases in the middle.

This clonotype occurred many times. This chain connects TRBV20-1 to TRBJ2-1; no firm D call. The CDR3 is made up of 13 amino acids. V was trimmed by 4 bases and J by 2 bases, leaving 9 bases between them. The germline CDR1 and CDR2 sequences are DFQATT and SNEGSKA (reference sequence). The CDR3 DNA is TGCAGTGCTAAACAGTCCGCCTACAATGAGCAGTTCTTC. Translating it yields CSAKQSAYNEQFF.

This clonotype was recorded many times. This chain connects TRBV6-6 to TRBJ2-7, with D possibly matching TRBD1 (5 bases). The germline V gene has CDR1 MNHNY and CDR2 SVGAGI (reference sequence). V was clipped by 8 bases and J by 2 bases, with 10 bases between them. The CDR3 runs 12 residues. The CDR3 DNA follows: TGTGCCAGCTTAGACAGCACCTACGAGCAGTACTTC. As protein: CASLDSTYEQYF.

The chain links TRBV12-3 or TRBV12-4 to TRBJ2-3; 13 bases align to TRBD2. The ends lost 6 bases at V and 6 bases at J; junction bases unmatched: 6. The CDR3 totals 15 residues. Here the CDR3 DNA reads TGTGCCAGCAGCTGGACTAGCGGGGGAGGGGATACGCAGTATTTT. Protein: CASSWTSGGGDTQYF.

A word on this clonotype: Because the CDR3 is missing its conserved closing phenylalanine or tryptophan, this is likely a read error. It is unclear where the CDR3 begins or ends on the DNA, so no DNA is shown, and the CDR3 is as TCRdb lists it. The chain employs TRBV6-2 or TRBV6-3 and TRBJ1-4; the table gives TRBD1 as D, unverified against the DNA. Germline CDR1 is MNHEY and CDR2 is SVGEGT. The length of the CDR3 is 10 amino acids, counting both ends. CDR3 amino acids: CASSSQGTSY.

In this sample, this clonotype turned up a few times. This sequence joins TRBV20-1 and TRBJ1-1; D uncertain. V gave up 3 bases and J gave up 1 base, with 12 bases separating them. The CDR3 is made up of 14 amino acids. Per the germline V gene, CDR1 is DFQATT and CDR2 is SNEGSKA (reference sequence). The CDR3 DNA is TGCAGTGCTAGGGCAGGTAATTGGAACACTGAAGCTTTCTTT. Residues: CSARAGNWNTEAFF.